This T cell receptor beta chain appears in the sequencing data of a study of blood T cell repertoires in COVID-19. Assay: immunoSEQ multiplex PCR; the TCRdb copy retains only in-frame clones and omits some. The table has roughly 90,000 clones, under 85% seen once. After removal of 2 bases from V and 4 bases from J, the junction contained 6 bases not matched to a gene. The CDR3 contains 15 residues. The germline gives CDR1 KGHSH, CDR2 LQKENI. The sequence derives from a woman in her 70s with acute or convalescent COVID-19. The V gene is TRBV18, the J gene TRBJ2-3; 7 nucleotides match TRBD1. Sample: peripheral blood. This chain's CDR3 is CASSPTGVGADTQYF. CDR3 coding DNA: TGTGCCAGCTCACCAACAGGGGTCGGGGCAGATACGCAGTATTTT.